These 3 T cell receptor beta chains share one sample of origin, sequenced in a study of shared clonotypes between healthy human individuals. Assay: immunoSEQ multiplex PCR; the TCRdb copy retains only in-frame clones and omits some. The profile shows roughly 640,000 clones, more than 95% of them singletons. The sample consisted of naive CD4+ T cells sorted from blood. Regarding subset: CD45RA+ positively selected. Every receptor here comes from a woman under 40 in good health.

The chain carries TRBV7-9 and TRBJ2-3, with TRBD1 matching over 7 bases. V lost 5 bases, J lost 1 base, and 3 bases stayed unmatched. The CDR3 consists of 14 residues. Per the germline V gene, CDR1 is SEHNR and CDR2 is FQNEAQ (reference sequence). This CDR3 reads CASSRGGRTDTQYF. For the CDR3, the DNA is TGTGCCAGCAGCCGAGGGGGCCGCACAGATACGCAGTATTTT.

Remarks on this clone: The sample has other DNA sequences that encode this CDR3 too. This rearrangement joins TRBV2 to TRBJ2-4; D gene unclear. Germline V gives CDR1 SNHLY, CDR2 FYNNEI. The CDR3 spans 15 residues. V dropped 1 base and J dropped 0 bases, with 7 bases sitting between them. CDR3 sequence reads: CASSEEGLAKNIQYF. In DNA, the CDR3 is TGTGCCAGCAGTGAAGAAGGGTTAGCCAAAAACATTCAGTACTTC.

Only one count was recorded for this clone. The chain has TRBV5-1 and TRBJ2-7; 7 bases map to TRBD1. The trim removed 0 bases at V and 0 bases at J, leaving 6 bases unmatched. The CDR3 contains 16 residues. Looked up from germline, CDR1 is SGHRS and CDR2 is YFSETQ. The CDR3 loop is CASSLVFGTDSYEQYF. In nucleotides, the CDR3 is TGCGCCAGCAGCTTGGTGTTTGGGACAGACTCCTACGAGCAGTACTTC.